Sequencing of this T cell receptor (beta chain) was carried out in a study of T cells expressing NK-cell markers. Comments on this clonotype: Antigen specificity is unknown.

This CDR3 is 15 amino acids long. The germline V gene has CDR1 MDHEN and CDR2 SYDVKM. TCRdb reanalyzed the 5' RACE reads, giving one entry per CDR3 protein sequence and no DNA. This sample contains roughly 450,000 distinct CDR3 sequences. Study-wide results and caveats: For a handful of donors, these clonotypes were likewise the leading ones in the CD3+CD56-NKG2C+ fraction. Expanded NKG2C+ T cell clones were not confirmed as HCMV-specific.

What was sequenced was blood T cells: a sorted CD56 or NKG2C T cell subset, CD4+ or CD8+ T cells, or bulk PBMC T cells (not recorded which). The V call is TRBV28, the J call TRBJ1-5. The sequence was obtained from a woman in her forties or fifties in good health. The CDR3 loop is CASSSQTYNNQPQHF.